This TCR beta chain was sequenced for a study of blood T cells in healthy people across ages. About the research overall: Capture via template switching afforded approximately one barcoded beta molecule per two T cells. Overall study findings and caveats: Not knowing donor CMV status may have confounded expanded clonotype changes.

V lost 6 bases to trimming and J lost 3 bases, with 12 bases between them. The CDR3 totals 13 residues. The germline CDR1 and CDR2 sequences are DFQATT and SNEGSKA (reference sequence). It was around 10 milliliters of peripheral blood that were drawn from each donor. Alongside a J-beta primer mix, a sample-barcoded 5' primer served in a second PCR lasting 7 to 11 cycles. Any given sample supplied a minimum of 2.5 million CDR3-containing paired-end reads. TCRdb re-called the 5' RACE reads through MiXCR, storing one row per CDR3 protein. The sample consists of approximately 2,000,000 distinct CDR3 sequences, around 42% of them appearing once. This clonotype was seen a few times. No antigen is known for it.

The chain carries TRBV20-1 and TRBJ1-5; D gene uncertain. This sequence was found in a human donor in good health. Material: blood. In DNA, the CDR3 is TGCAGTGCCAGGAAAAATATCAATCAGCCCCAGCATTTT. This codes for CSARKNINQPQHF.